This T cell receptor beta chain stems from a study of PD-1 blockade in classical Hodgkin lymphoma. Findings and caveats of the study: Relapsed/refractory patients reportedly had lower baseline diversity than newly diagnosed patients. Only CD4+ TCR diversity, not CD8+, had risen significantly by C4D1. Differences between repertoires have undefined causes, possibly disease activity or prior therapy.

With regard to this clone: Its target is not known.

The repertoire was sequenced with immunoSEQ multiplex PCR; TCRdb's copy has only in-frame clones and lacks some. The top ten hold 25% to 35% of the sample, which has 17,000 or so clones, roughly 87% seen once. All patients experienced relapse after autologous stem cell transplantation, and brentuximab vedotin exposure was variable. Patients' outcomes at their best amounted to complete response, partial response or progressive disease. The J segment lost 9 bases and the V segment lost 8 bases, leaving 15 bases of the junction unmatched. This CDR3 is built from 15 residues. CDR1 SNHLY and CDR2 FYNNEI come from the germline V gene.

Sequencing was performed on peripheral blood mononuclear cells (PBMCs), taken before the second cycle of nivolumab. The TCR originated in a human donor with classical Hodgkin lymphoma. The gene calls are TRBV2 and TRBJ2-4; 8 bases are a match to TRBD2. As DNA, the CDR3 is TGTGCCAGCTCGAACGGGGGGGAAGGCCGGGTCATTCAGTACTTC. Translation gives CASSNGGEGRVIQYF.